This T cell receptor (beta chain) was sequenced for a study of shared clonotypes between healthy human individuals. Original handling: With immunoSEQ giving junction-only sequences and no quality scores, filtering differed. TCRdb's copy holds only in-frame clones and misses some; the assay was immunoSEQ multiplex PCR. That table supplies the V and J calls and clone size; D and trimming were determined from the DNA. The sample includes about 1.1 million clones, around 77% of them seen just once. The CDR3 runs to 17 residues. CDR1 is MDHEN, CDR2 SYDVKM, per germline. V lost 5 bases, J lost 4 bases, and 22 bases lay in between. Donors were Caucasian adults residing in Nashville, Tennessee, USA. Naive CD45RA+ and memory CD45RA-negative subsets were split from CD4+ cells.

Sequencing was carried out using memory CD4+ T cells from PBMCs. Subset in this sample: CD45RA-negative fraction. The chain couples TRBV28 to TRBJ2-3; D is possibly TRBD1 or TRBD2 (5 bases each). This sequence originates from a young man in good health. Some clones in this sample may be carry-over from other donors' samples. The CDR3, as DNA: TGTGCCAGCAGTAGCCTCTTTTCGAGGATGGGGGCAGATACGCAGTATTTT. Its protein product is CASSSLFSRMGADTQYF. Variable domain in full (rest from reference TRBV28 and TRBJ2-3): DVKVTQSSRYLVKRTGEKVFLECVQDMDHENMFWYRQDPGLGLRLIYFSYDVKMKEKGDIPEGYSVSREKKERFSLILESASTNQTSMYLCASSSLFSRMGADTQYFGPGTRLTVL.